These T cell receptor beta chains were read from a single sample in a study of spatial heterogeneity in lung cancer. From the 5' RACE reads, TCRdb called clonotypes with MiXCR, one entry per CDR3 protein. Here the sample spans some 21,000 distinct CDR3 sequences, about 3% being singletons. The sample consisted of PBMCs, taken at surgery. All receptors derive from a female donor with early-stage non-small cell lung cancer. The CDR3 runs from the conserved cysteine through the conserved F or W.

v_call	cdr3_length	j_call	cdr3_aa
TRBV27	16	TRBJ1-5	CASSLYAGGADQPQHF
TRBV12-3/TRBV12-4	15	TRBJ2-7	CASSHTRLARGEQYF
TRBV5-1	13	TRBJ2-2	CASSRSVPGELFF
TRBV2	10	TRBJ2-7	CASGGGQQYF
TRBV7-9	11	TRBJ2-1	CASLGYNEQFF
TRBV24-1	15	TRBJ2-5	CATSAAGESQETQYF
TRBV20-1	14	TRBJ2-7	CSANLGTGGYEQYF
TRBV20-1	15	TRBJ2-7	CSATPRQGVVLEQYF
TRBV5-1	14	TRBJ1-5	CASSFRTGGQPQHF
TRBV3-1	15	TRBJ2-7	CASSQDPSSGPRQYF
TRBV5-3	15	TRBJ2-3	CARSLYLAGADTQYF
TRBV29-1	13	TRBJ2-5	CSVEVGWEETQYF
TRBV7-9	19	TRBJ1-4	CASSFPEQGTTAEGEKLFF
TRBV14	15	TRBJ2-5	CASSSGGSRQETQYF
TRBV11-2	14	TRBJ2-1	CASARLAGVNEQFF
TRBV6-6	15	TRBJ1-2	CASSYSPGGNYGYTF
TRBV14	14	TRBJ2-7	CASSPRDRPYEQYF
TRBV11-2	17	TRBJ2-1	CASSPTPGLAAYNEQFF
TRBV6-2/TRBV6-3	12	TRBJ1-4	CASSNGQEKLFF
TRBV28	14	TRBJ1-1	CASSPQGGNTEAFF
TRBV29-1	15	TRBJ2-2	CSPELAGGNTGELFF
TRBV6-5	18	TRBJ2-3	CASSNDAKTSGRADTQYF
TRBV11-2	14	TRBJ2-1	CASSLEPSGFEQFF
TRBV18	17	TRBJ2-2	CASSPPPGWADTGELFF
TRBV20-1	14	TRBJ1-1	CRLRDSKKNTEAFF
TRBV11-2	19	TRBJ2-1	CASSVRLAGVLSSYNEQFF
TRBV27	16	TRBJ2-3	CASSLVVTGSTDTQYF
TRBV20-1	14	TRBJ2-7	CSADKGRLSYEQYF
TRBV4-2	15	TRBJ2-7	CASSQELAGYYEQYF
TRBV4-2	11	TRBJ2-1	CASSQEGKEFF
TRBV19	16	TRBJ2-1	CASSPSGGRSYNEQFF
TRBV19	16	TRBJ2-1	CASSPRGLAGRNEQFF
TRBV12-3/TRBV12-4	16	TRBJ2-1	CASTPVGVARYNEQFF
TRBV7-6	16	TRBJ2-3	CASSPTPGLRVDTQYF
TRBV10-2	15	TRBJ2-1	CASKPGLAAQGEQFF
TRBV7-2	17	TRBJ2-7	CASSLEASGSFLYEQYF
TRBV4-1	16	TRBJ2-5	CASSTTWQGRQETQYF
TRBV7-9	16	TRBJ1-1	CASSTTGLGGGPEAFF
TRBV28	13	TRBJ1-6	CASSSTGTSPLHF
TRBV30	13	TRBJ1-6	CAWRGQGSSPLHF
TRBV10-1	15	TRBJ2-1	CASSDSPSEFNEQFF
TRBV6-5	11	TRBJ2-1	CATREWNEQFF
TRBV4-2	13	TRBJ1-1	CASSQDTDTEAFF
TRBV12-3/TRBV12-4	16	TRBJ2-7	CASSRTWAWSSYEQYF
TRBV27	14	TRBJ2-1	CASSFWQASNEQFF
TRBV30	14	TRBJ2-7	CAWSKGEVSYEQYF
TRBV4-1	16	TRBJ2-7	CASSQDLARGSYEQYF
TRBV5-1	16	TRBJ2-1	CASSLAGRPGGNEQFF
TRBV6-1	13	TRBJ1-1	CASSLSLNTEAFF
TRBV9	13	TRBJ1-2	CASSEGDFYGYTF
TRBV24-1	16	TRBJ2-3	CATSDWTSGSTDTQYF
TRBV7-3	15	TRBJ2-3	CASSLSGRATDTQYF
TRBV10-1	13	TRBJ2-3	CASSRLVTDTQYF